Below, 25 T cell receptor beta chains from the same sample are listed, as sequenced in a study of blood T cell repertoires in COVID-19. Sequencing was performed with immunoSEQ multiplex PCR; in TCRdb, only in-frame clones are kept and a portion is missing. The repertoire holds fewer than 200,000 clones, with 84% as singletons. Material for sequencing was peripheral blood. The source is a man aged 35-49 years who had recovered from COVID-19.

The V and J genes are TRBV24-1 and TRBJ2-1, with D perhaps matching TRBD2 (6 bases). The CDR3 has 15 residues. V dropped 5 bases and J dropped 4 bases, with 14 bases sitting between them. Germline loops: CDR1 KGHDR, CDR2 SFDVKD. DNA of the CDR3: TGTGCCACCAGTGTCGGGGGACTCAAATACAATGAGCAGTTCTTC. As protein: CATSVGGLKYNEQFF.

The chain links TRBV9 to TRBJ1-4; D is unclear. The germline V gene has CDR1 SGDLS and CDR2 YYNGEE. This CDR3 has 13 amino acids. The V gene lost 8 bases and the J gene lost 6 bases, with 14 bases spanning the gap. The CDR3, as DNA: TGTGCCAGTGCGAGGGCTTTGGATGAAAAACTGTTTTTT. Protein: CASARALDEKLFF.

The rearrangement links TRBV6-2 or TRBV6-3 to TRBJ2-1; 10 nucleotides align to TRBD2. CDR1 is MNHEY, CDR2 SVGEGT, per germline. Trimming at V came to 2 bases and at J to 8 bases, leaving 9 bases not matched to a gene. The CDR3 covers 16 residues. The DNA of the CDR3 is TGTGCCAGCAGTTACCTGCTAGCGGGGGTGGTTCATGAGCAGTTCTTC. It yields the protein CASSYLLAGVVHEQFF.

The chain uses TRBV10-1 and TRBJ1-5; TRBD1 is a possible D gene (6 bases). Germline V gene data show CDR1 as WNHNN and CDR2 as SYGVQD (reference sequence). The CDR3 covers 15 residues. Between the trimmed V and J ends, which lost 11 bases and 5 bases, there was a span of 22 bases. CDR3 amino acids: CAGKLPGHLYQPQHF. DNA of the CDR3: TGCGCCGGAAAATTGCCGGGACACCTCTATCAGCCCCAGCATTTT.

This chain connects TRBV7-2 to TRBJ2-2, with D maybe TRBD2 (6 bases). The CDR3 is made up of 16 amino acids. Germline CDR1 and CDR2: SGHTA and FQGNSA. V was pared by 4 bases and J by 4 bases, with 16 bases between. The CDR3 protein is CASSSIPGLSTGELFF. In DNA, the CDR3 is TGTGCCAGCAGCTCGATCCCGGGACTGTCCACCGGGGAGCTGTTTTTT.

CDR3: CASSEAPLVREQYF. The CDR3 nucleotides read TGTGCCAGCAGTGAGGCCCCTTTAGTACGGGAGCAGTACTTC. This rearrangement joins TRBV6-6 to TRBJ2-7; D call uncertain. The ends were cut back, 5 bases at V and 7 bases at J, with 18 bases in the middle. CDR1 and CDR2 from the germline V gene are MNHNY and SVGAGI (reference sequence). The CDR3 has 14 amino acids.

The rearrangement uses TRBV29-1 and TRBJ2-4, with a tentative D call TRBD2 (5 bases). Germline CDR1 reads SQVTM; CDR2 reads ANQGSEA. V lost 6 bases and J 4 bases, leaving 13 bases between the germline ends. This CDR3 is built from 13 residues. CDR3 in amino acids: CSVRGMAKNIQYF. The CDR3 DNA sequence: TGCAGCGTAAGAGGGATGGCTAAAAACATTCAGTACTTC.

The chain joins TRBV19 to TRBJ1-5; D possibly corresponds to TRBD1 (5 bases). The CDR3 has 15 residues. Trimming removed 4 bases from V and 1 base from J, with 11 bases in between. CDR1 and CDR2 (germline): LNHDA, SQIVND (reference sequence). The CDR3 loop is CASSSGGWSNQPQHF. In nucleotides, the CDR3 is TGTGCCAGTAGTAGCGGGGGATGGAGCAATCAGCCCCAGCATTTT.

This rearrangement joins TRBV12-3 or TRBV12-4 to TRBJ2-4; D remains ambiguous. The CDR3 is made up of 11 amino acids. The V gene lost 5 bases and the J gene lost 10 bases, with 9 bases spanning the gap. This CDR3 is CASSVTRIQYF. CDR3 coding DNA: TGTGCCAGCAGTGTGACGCGGATTCAGTACTTC.

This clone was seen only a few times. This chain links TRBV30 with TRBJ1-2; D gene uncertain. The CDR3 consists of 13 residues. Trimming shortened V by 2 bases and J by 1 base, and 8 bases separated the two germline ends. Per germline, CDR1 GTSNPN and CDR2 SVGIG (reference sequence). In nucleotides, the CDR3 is TGTGCCTGGAGTTTTGCCAGTAACTATGGCTACACCTTC. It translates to CAWSFASNYGYTF.

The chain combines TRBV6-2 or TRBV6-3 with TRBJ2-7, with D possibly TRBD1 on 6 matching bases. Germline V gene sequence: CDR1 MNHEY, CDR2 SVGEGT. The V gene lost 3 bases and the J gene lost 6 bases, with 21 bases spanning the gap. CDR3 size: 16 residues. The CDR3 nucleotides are TGTGCCAGCAGTTATGGTTTGGACAGTTCATCATTCGAGCAGTACTTC. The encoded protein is CASSYGLDSSSFEQYF.

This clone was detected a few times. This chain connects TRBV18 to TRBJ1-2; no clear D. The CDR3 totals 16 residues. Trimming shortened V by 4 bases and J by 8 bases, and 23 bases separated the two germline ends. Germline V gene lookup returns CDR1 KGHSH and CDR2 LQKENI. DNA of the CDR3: TGTGCCAGCTCACACTATCTCGAGAAAGGCGTGTCCGGCTACACCTTC. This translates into CASSHYLEKGVSGYTF.

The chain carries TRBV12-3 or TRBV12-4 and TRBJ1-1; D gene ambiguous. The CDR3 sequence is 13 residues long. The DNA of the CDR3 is TGTGCGACATCGACGTTATCTAACACTGAAGCTTTCTTT. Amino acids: CATSTLSNTEAFF.

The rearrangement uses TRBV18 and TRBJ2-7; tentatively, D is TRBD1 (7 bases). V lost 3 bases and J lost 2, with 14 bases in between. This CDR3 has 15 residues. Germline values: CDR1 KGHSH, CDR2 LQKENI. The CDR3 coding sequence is TGTGCCAGCTCACCTAGCCAGGGGGGTACCTACGAGCAGTACTTC. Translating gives CASSPSQGGTYEQYF.

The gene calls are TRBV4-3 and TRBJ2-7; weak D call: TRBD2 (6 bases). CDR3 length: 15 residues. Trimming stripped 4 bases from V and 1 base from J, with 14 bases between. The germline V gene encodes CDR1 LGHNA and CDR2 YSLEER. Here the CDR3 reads CASSLAADYSYEQYF. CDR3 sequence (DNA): TGCGCCAGCAGCCTAGCGGCGGACTATTCCTACGAGCAGTACTTC.

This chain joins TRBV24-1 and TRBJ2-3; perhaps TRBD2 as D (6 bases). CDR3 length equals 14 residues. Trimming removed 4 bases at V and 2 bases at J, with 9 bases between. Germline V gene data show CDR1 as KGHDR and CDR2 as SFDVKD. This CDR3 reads CATSEGGFTDTQYF. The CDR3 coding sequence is TGTGCCACCAGTGAGGGAGGATTCACAGATACGCAGTATTTT.

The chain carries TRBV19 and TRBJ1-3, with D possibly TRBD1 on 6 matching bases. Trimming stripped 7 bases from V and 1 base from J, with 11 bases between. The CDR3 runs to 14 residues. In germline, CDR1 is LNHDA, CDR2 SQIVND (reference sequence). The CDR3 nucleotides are TGTGCCAGTACGGACAGTTATTCTGGAAACACCATATATTTT. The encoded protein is CASTDSYSGNTIYF.

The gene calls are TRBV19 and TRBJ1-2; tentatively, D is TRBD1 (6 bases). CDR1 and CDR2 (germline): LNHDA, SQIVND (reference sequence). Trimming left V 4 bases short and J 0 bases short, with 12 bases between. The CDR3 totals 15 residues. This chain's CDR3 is CASSKTTGANYGYTF. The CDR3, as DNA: TGTGCCAGTAGTAAAACGACAGGAGCTAACTATGGCTACACCTTC. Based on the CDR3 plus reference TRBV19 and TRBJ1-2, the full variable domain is DGGITQSPKYLFRKEGQNVTLSCEQNLNHDAMYWYRQDPGQGLRLIYYSQIVNDFQKGDIAEGYSVSREKKESFPLTVTSAQKNPTAFYLCASSKTTGANYGYTFGSGTRLTVV.

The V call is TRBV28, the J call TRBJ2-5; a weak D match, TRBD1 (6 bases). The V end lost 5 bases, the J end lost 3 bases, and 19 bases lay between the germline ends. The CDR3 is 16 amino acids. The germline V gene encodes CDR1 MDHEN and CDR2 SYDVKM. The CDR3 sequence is CASSTYLGQLEETQYF. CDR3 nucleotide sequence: TGTGCCAGCAGTACCTATCTCGGACAGCTCGAAGAGACCCAGTACTTC.

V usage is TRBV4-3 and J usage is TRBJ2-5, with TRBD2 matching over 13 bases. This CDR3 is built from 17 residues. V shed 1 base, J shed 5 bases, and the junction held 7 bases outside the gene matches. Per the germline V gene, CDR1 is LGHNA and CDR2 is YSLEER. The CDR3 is CASSQGQGLAGRETQYF. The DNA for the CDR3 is TGCGCCAGCAGCCAAGGGCAGGGACTAGCGGGACGGGAGACCCAGTACTTC.

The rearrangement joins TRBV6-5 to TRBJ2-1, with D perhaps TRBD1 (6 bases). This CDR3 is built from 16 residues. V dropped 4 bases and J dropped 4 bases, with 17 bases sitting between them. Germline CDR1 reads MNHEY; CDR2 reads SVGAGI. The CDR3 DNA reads TGTGCCAGCAGTTTAAACGACAGGACCCTTTACAATGAGCAGTTCTTC. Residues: CASSLNDRTLYNEQFF.

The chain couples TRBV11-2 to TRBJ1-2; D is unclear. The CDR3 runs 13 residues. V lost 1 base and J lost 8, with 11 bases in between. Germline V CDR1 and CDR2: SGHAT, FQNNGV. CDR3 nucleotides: TGTGCCAGCAGCTTAGCCGGGTTAGAGGGCTACACCTTC. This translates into CASSLAGLEGYTF.

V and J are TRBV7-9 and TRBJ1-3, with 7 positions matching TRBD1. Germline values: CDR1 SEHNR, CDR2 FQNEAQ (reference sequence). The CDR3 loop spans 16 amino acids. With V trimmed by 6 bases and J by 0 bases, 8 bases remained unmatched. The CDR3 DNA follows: TGTGCCAGCAGTTTCAACGCAGGGGGCTCTGGAAACACCATATATTTT. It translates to CASSFNAGGSGNTIYF.

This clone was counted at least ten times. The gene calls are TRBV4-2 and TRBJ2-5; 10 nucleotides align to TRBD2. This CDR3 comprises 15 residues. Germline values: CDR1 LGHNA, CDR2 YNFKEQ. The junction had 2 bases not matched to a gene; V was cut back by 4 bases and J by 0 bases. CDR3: CASSPSGGDQETQYF. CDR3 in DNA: TGTGCCAGCAGCCCGAGCGGGGGGGACCAAGAGACCCAGTACTTC.

The CDR3 spells CASSRGLVTEAFF. The CDR3 region has the DNA TGTGCCAGCAGCCGAGGGTTGGTCACTGAAGCTTTCTTT. The rearrangement uses TRBV5-6 and TRBJ1-1; D is uncertain. The length of the CDR3 is 13 residues. Trimming removed 4 bases from V and 4 bases from J, with 11 bases in between. Germline-derived CDR1 and CDR2 are SGHDT and YYEEEE.